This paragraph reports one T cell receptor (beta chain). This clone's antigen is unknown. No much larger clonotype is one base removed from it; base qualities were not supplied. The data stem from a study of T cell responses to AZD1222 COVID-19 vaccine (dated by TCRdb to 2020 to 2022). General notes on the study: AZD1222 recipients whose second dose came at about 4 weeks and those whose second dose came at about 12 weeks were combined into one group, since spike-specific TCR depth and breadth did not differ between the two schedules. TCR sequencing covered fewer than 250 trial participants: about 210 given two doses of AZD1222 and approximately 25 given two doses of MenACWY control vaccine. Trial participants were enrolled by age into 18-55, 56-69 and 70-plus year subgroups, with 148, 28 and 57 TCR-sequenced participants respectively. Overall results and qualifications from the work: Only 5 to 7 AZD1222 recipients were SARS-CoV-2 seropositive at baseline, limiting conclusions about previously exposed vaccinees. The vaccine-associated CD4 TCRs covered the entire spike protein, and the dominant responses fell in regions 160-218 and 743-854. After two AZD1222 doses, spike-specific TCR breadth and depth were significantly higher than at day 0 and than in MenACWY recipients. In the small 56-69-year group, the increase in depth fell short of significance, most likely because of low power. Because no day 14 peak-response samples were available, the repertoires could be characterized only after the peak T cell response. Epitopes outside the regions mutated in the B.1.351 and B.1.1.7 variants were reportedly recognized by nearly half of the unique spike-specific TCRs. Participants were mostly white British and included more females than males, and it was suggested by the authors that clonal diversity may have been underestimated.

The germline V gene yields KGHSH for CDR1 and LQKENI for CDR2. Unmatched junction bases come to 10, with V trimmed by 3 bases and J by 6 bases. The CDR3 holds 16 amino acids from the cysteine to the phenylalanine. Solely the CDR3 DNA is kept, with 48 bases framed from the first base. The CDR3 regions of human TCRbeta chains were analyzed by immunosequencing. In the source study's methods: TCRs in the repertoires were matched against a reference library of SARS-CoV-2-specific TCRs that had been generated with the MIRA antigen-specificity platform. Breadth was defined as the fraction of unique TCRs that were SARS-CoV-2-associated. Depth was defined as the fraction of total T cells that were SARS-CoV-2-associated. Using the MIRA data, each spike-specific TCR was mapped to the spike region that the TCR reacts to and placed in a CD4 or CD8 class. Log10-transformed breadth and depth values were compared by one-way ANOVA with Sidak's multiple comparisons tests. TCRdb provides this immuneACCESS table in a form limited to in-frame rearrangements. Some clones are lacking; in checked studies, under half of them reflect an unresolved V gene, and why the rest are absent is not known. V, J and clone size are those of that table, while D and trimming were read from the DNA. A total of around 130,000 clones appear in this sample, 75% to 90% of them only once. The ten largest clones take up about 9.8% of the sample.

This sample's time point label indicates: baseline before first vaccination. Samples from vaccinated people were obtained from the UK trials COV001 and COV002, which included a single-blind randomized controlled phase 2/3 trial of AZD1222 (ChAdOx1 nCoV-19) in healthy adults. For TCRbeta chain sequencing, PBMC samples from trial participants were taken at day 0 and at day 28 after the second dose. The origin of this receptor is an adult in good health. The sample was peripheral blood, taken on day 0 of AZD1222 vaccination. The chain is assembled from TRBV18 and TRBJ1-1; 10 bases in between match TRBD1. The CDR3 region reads CASSPRQGAFGPEAFF. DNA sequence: TGTGCCAGCTCACCTCGACAGGGGGCGTTTGGCCCTGAAGCTTTCTTT.